This T cell receptor (beta chain) was identified during a study of CD8 T cells in Susac syndrome. At the level of the study: Sequencing included Susac syndrome patients, five or six of them with active disease and fewer than 10 in remission.

Looked up from germline, CDR1 is SGHDN and CDR2 is FVKESK. The CDR3 covers 12 residues. Trimming cost V 4 bases and J 8 bases, with 9 bases left between them. CD8+ and CD4+ T cells from blood underwent TCR beta sequencing. Negative isolation was applied to CD8+ and CD4+ T cells, and FACS enrichment was applied to TEMRA cells. An input of about 0.5 to 1 ug of RNA was subjected to reverse transcription using random hexamers. TCRdb ran MiXCR on the immunoSEQ multiplex PCR reads and lists one entry per CDR3 protein. The table includes about 240,000 distinct CDR3 sequences, about 96% detected once. The chain is built from TRBV14 and TRBJ2-1; a weak D match, TRBD2 (6 bases). The sequencing sample was made of CD4+ T cells from PBMCs. The sequence was collected from a human donor with Susac syndrome. The CDR3 DNA reads TGTGCCAGCAGCCGACTAGTCTATGAGCAGTTCTTC. Residues: CASSRLVYEQFF.